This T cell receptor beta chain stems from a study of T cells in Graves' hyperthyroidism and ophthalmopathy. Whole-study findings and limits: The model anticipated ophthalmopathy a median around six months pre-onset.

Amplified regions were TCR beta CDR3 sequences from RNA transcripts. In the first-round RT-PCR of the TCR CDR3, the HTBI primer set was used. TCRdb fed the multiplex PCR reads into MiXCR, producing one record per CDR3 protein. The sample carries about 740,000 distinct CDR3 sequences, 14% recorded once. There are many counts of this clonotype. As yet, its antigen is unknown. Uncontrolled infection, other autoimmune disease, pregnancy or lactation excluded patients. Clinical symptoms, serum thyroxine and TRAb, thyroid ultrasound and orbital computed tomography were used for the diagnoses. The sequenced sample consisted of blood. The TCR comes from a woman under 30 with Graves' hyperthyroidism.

The CDR3, as DNA: TGCGCCAGAGCGGGGGGACACACCAATCAGCCCCAGCATTTT. The encoded protein is CARAGGHTNQPQHF. The V gene is TRBV10-1, the J gene TRBJ1-5, with D perhaps matching TRBD1 (6 bases). Per germline, CDR1 WNHNN and CDR2 SYGVQD (reference sequence). CDR3 length: 14 amino acids. V lost 9 bases and J lost 3, with 15 bases in between.